The 28 T cell receptor beta chains listed next were all sequenced from one sample in a study of T cells in Graves' hyperthyroidism and ophthalmopathy. TCR beta CDR3 sequences were amplified from RNA transcripts. An initial round of RT-PCR targeting the TCR CDR3 relied on the HTBI primer set. TCRdb fed the multiplex PCR reads into MiXCR, producing one record per CDR3 protein. The table records roughly 420,000 distinct CDR3 sequences, about an eighth of them present only once. The sample was blood. Receptors were obtained from a woman aged 18-35 years with Graves' hyperthyroidism.

This clonotype was seen repeatedly, ten times or more. J is TRBJ2-5 and V is TRBV28; D tentatively reads TRBD1 or TRBD2 (6 bases each). The V and J ends lost 3 bases and 7 bases respectively, with 12 bases between them. There are 13 residues in the CDR3. Germline-derived CDR1 and CDR2 are MDHEN and SYDVKM. The DNA for the CDR3 is TGTGCCAGCAGTTTGTGGGGGGCGGGGACCCAGTACTTC. Protein product: CASSLWGAGTQYF.

There are many counts of this clonotype. This sequence joins TRBV27 and TRBJ2-7; 8 positions agree with TRBD2. CDR1 is MNHEY and CDR2 is SMNVEV in the germline V gene (reference sequence). This CDR3 spans 18 amino acids. V was pared by 7 bases and J by 3 bases, with 20 bases of the junction left unmatched. CDR3 region: CASTSYGVIERENYEQYF. The CDR3 DNA reads TGTGCCAGCACCTCGTATGGGGTCATAGAGCGGGAGAACTACGAGCAGTACTTC.

This rearrangement joins TRBV29-1 to TRBJ2-4; tentatively, D is TRBD1 (6 bases). V was trimmed by 1 base and J by 0 bases, leaving 10 bases between them. CDR1 and CDR2 from the germline V gene are SQVTM and ANQGSEA. This CDR3 has 15 residues. CDR3 DNA: TGCAGCGTTGAAGGGACAGAGTTAGCCAAAAACATTCAGTACTTC. Translated: CSVEGTELAKNIQYF.

This clonotype was detected many times. This rearrangement joins TRBV2 to TRBJ2-3, with no clear D. V dropped 2 bases and J dropped 2 bases, with 8 bases sitting between them. This CDR3 is 14 amino acids long. CDR1 SNHLY and CDR2 FYNNEI come from the germline V gene. The CDR3 reads CASSERAHTDTQYF. CDR3 sequence (DNA): TGTGCCAGCAGTGAAAGGGCGCACACAGATACGCAGTATTTT.

This clonotype was counted at least ten times. The V gene is TRBV12-3 or TRBV12-4, the J gene TRBJ2-2; no definite D call. The CDR3 extends over 14 amino acids. Trimming stripped 6 bases from V and 0 bases from J, with 8 bases between. The CDR3 DNA reads as TGTGCCAGCAGATACAACGCGAACACCGGGGAGCTGTTTTTT. This encodes CASRYNANTGELFF.

This clonotype was counted at least ten times. The chain recombines TRBV12-3 or TRBV12-4 with TRBJ1-1; 8 bases fit TRBD1. The trim removed 5 bases at V and 1 base at J, leaving 9 bases unmatched. This CDR3 is built from 16 residues. The CDR3 DNA reads as TGTGCCAGCAGTATTGGACAGGGTCTAGGGAACACTGAAGCTTTCTTT. It specifies CASSIGQGLGNTEAFF.

This clonotype was counted ten times or more. This chain links TRBV12-3 or TRBV12-4 with TRBJ2-4, with a tentative D call TRBD2 (6 bases). The CDR3 runs to 12 residues. Trimming stripped 6 bases from V and 6 bases from J, with 9 bases between. The CDR3 region is CASRGLLNIQYF. The CDR3 nucleotides read TGTGCCAGCAGGGGACTTTTAAACATTCAGTACTTC.

This clonotype was counted many times. The gene calls are TRBV11-2 and TRBJ2-1; the D gene is possibly TRBD2 (5 bases). This CDR3 is 17 amino acids long. Between the trimmed V and J ends, which lost 1 base and 8 bases, there was a span of 21 bases. In germline, CDR1 is SGHAT, CDR2 FQNNGV. Here the CDR3 DNA reads TGTGCCAGCAGCTTAGTTTCCGGCACTAGAGGGTTCCATGAGCAGTTCTTC. It encodes CASSLVSGTRGFHEQFF.

Only a few counts were recorded for this clonotype. The genes are TRBV30 and TRBJ1-1; D possibly corresponds to TRBD1 (6 bases). Looked up from germline, CDR1 is GTSNPN and CDR2 is SVGIG (reference sequence). The CDR3 loop spans 14 amino acids. V was shortened by 3 bases and J by 1 base, with 12 bases between the two germline ends. CDR3 DNA: TGTGCCTGGAGCAGGGACACACAGAACACTGAAGCTTTCTTT. Its protein product is CAWSRDTQNTEAFF.

CDR3 nucleotides: TGTGCCACCAGCAGAGATCGGCACTCCCAAGAGACCCAGTACTTC. This gives the protein CATSRDRHSQETQYF. The rearrangement links TRBV15 to TRBJ2-5; D ambiguous. Per germline, CDR1 LNHNV and CDR2 YYDKDF (reference sequence). V was pared by 0 bases and J by 1 base, with 9 bases between. The CDR3 sequence is 15 residues long.

V gene TRBV29-1 combines with J gene TRBJ2-7, with 8 nucleotides matching TRBD2. The CDR3 spans 14 residues. Germline V gene lookup returns CDR1 SQVTM and CDR2 ANQGSEA. J was trimmed by 5 bases and V by 4 bases; bases with no gene match: 10. Written as DNA, the CDR3 is TGCAGCGTTGGGAGGGTCGGGAGGGCCGACGAGCAGTACTTC. Translated: CSVGRVGRADEQYF.

This clonotype was seen more than once but under ten times. This chain connects TRBV20-1 to TRBJ1-4; the D gene is possibly TRBD1 (5 bases). This CDR3 has 14 residues. Trimming removed 3 bases from V and 4 bases from J, with 12 bases in between. Germline lookup yields CDR1 DFQATT and CDR2 SNEGSKA (reference sequence). The CDR3: CSARVGPFNEKLFF. Written as DNA, the CDR3 is TGCAGTGCTAGGGTGGGGCCTTTTAATGAAAAACTGTTTTTT.

The V gene is TRBV4-3, the J gene TRBJ2-3, with TRBD1 matching over 10 bases. V was pared by 5 bases and J by 5 bases, with 4 bases of the junction left unmatched. The germline CDR1 and CDR2 sequences are LGHNA and YSLEER. The CDR3 has 14 residues. In DNA, the CDR3 is TGCGCCAGCAGCGTCGGGACAGGGGAAGATACGCAGTATTTT. Residues: CASSVGTGEDTQYF.

Ten or more counts support this clonotype. V is TRBV2 and J is TRBJ2-5, with 10 bases identical to TRBD1. V shed 4 bases and J 4 bases; nucleotides not matched to a gene: 3. This CDR3 region has 14 residues. From germline, CDR1 is SNHLY and CDR2 FYNNEI. Here the CDR3 DNA reads TGTGCCAGCAGTGCCGGGACAGGGGTAGAGACCCAGTACTTC. Protein product: CASSAGTGVETQYF.

The sample holds many counts of this clonotype. This rearrangement joins TRBV11-2 to TRBJ2-3; D gene unclear. Germline V CDR1 and CDR2: SGHAT, FQNNGV. This CDR3 has 12 amino acids. V was shortened by 2 bases and J by 4 bases, with 4 bases between the two germline ends. This chain's CDR3 is CASSLPADTQYF. The CDR3, as DNA: TGTGCCAGCAGCTTACCGGCAGATACGCAGTATTTT.

The V call is TRBV4-1, the J call TRBJ1-4; 8 positions match TRBD1. From germline, CDR1 is MGHRA and CDR2 YSYEKL. The CDR3 extends over 15 amino acids. V shed 5 bases, J shed 8 bases, and the junction held 10 bases outside the gene matches. The CDR3 DNA reads as TGCGCCAGCAGCATCCCAGGGGGCTCGCGGGAAAAACTGTTTTTT. Its protein is CASSIPGGSREKLFF.

V is TRBV20-1 and J is TRBJ2-5, with TRBD1 as a possible D gene (5 bases). The CDR3 runs to 12 residues. The ends were cut back, 5 bases at V and 5 bases at J, with 12 bases in the middle. Germline CDR1 and CDR2: DFQATT and SNEGSKA (reference sequence). The CDR3 loop reads CSAYQGMETQYF. As DNA, the CDR3 is TGCAGTGCTTACCAGGGTATGGAGACCCAGTACTTC.

V is TRBV9 and J is TRBJ1-3, with D perhaps matching TRBD1 (5 bases). This CDR3 region has 16 residues. V shed 4 bases and J shed 1 base, with 15 bases lying between them. Germline V gene data show CDR1 as SGDLS and CDR2 as YYNGEE. The CDR3 protein is CASSRIGGGSGNTIYF. DNA of the CDR3: TGTGCCAGCAGCAGAATCGGGGGTGGATCTGGAAACACCATATATTTT.

For this clonotype: A read error may explain this, as a much larger clone is one base away. The V call is TRBV20-1, the J call TRBJ2-2; tentative D call: TRBD1 (6 bases). This CDR3 is built from 14 residues. CDR1 DFQATT and CDR2 SNEGSKA come from the germline V gene (reference sequence). CDR3 DNA: TGCAGTGCCACAAAGACAGGACGTCCCGGGGAGCTGTCTTTT. Protein product: CSATKTGRPGELSF.

This clonotype has a count of ten or more. The chain's CDR3 is CASRGSGNTIYF. The CDR3 DNA follows: TGTGCCAGCAGGGGCTCTGGAAACACCATATATTTT. The V call is TRBV6-1, the J call TRBJ1-3, with unresolved D. This CDR3 has 12 residues. V was pared by 6 bases and J by 0 bases, with 3 bases between. Germline assignment: CDR1 MNHNS and CDR2 SASEGT.

This clonotype was picked up many times. The V and J genes are TRBV6-2 or TRBV6-3 and TRBJ2-7, with 7 bases lining up with TRBD2. This CDR3 is 14 amino acids long. Germline CDR1 reads MNHEY; CDR2 reads SVGEGT. The V gene end was trimmed by 6 bases and the J gene end by 2 bases; junction bases not matched to a gene: 7. The CDR3 here is CASSFGGVAYEQYF. The CDR3 DNA reads TGTGCCAGCAGCTTTGGGGGGGTTGCCTACGAGCAGTACTTC.

The V gene is TRBV20-1, the J gene TRBJ2-3, with TRBD2 matching 9 bases. Germline CDR1 and CDR2: DFQATT and SNEGSKA (reference sequence). Unmatched junction bases numbered 5, after V lost 0 bases and J lost 1 base. The CDR3 has 16 residues. This CDR3 reads CSARDSGRGGTDTQYF. The CDR3 DNA reads as TGCAGTGCTAGAGATAGCGGGAGAGGGGGCACAGATACGCAGTATTTT.

This clonotype occurred many times. The CDR3 region is CASGLHLGQTTGELFF. Written as DNA, the CDR3 is TGTGCTAGTGGTTTACACCTGGGACAGACCACCGGGGAGCTGTTTTTT. The chain recombines TRBV12-5 with TRBJ2-2; 7 bases map to TRBD1. Germline CDR1 LGHNT, CDR2 FRNRAP. Germline trimming cut 3 bases from V and 4 bases from J; bases unmatched to any gene: 8. This CDR3 has 16 amino acids.

This clonotype was observed many times. The chain joins TRBV18 to TRBJ1-1; 7 bases fit TRBD1. Germline V gene lookup returns CDR1 KGHSH and CDR2 LQKENI. After removal of 4 bases from V and 4 bases from J, the junction contained 9 bases not matched to a gene. This CDR3 comprises 15 residues. CDR3 residues: CASSLTQGSGTEAFF. The CDR3, as DNA: TGTGCCAGCTCACTTACACAGGGGTCGGGCACTGAAGCTTTCTTT.

The sample holds many counts of this clonotype. This chain uses TRBV11-2 with TRBJ2-2; D assignment may be TRBD1 or TRBD2 (5 bases each). The V gene's germline CDR1 is SGHAT and CDR2 FQNNGV. Trimming removed 4 bases from V and 4 bases from J, with 13 bases in between. The CDR3 is 15 residues long. The CDR3 sequence: CASSSLLGATGELFF. The CDR3, as DNA: TGTGCCAGCAGCTCCCTTCTCGGGGCCACCGGGGAGCTGTTTTTT.

Details on this clonotype: One end of the junction is discordant with germline, which a read error may explain. J is TRBJ2-2 and V is TRBV30; D not certain. Germline CDR1 is GTSNPN and CDR2 is SVGIG (reference sequence). The CDR3 sequence is 15 residues long. The DNA for the CDR3 is TGTGCCTGGAGCGACCCCATTACGAATACCGGGGAGCTGTTTTTT. Amino acids: CAWSDPITNTGELFF.

A note on this clonotype: A junction end diverges from the germline sequence, so it may reflect a read error. The chain is built from TRBV6-2 or TRBV6-3 and TRBJ1-1; 9 bases align to TRBD1. CDR1 MNHEY and CDR2 SVGEGT come from the germline V gene. The CDR3 is 16 residues long. The CDR3 region has the DNA TGTGCCAGCAGCATGGGACAGGGAGGGAAGAACGCTGAAGCTTTCTTT. Protein product: CASSMGQGGKNAEAFF.

This clonotype has ten or more counts. The J gene is TRBJ2-1, the V gene TRBV5-1, with 10 bases fitting TRBD1. CDR3 length: 17 amino acids. Germline V CDR1 and CDR2: SGHRS, YFSETQ. J gave up 4 bases and V 0 bases, and 7 bases lay outside the gene matches. The CDR3 loop reads CASSLGSGTGAYNEQFF. The CDR3 coding sequence is TGCGCCAGCAGCTTGGGATCCGGGACAGGGGCGTACAATGAGCAGTTCTTC.